Listed here are 21 T cell receptor beta chains from one sample, sequenced in a study of naive CD8 T cells in extremely preterm neonates. Deliveries were elective term cesareans at roughly 35-43 weeks, with no labor or membrane rupture. Only in-frame clones appear in the TCRdb table, and some are missing; sequencing was by immunoSEQ multiplex PCR. This table holds about 4,900 clones, around 97% found once. The sequencing sample was made of naive CD8+ T cells from cord blood. The receptors shown here come from a newborn in good health.

This chain connects TRBV4-1 to TRBJ2-7, with 9 nucleotides matching TRBD2. V trimming: 1 base; J trimming: 7 bases; junction bases outside the gene matches: 8. The CDR3 is made up of 15 amino acids. Germline V gives CDR1 MGHRA, CDR2 YSYEKL. The CDR3, as DNA: TGCGCCAGCAGCCAAGTCCAGCGGGGGGCTGGAGAGCAGTACTTC. Translating gives CASSQVQRGAGEQYF.

The J gene is TRBJ2-2, the V gene TRBV10-3, with 10 positions matching TRBD2. CDR1 is ENHRY and CDR2 is SYGVKD in the germline V gene. The V segment lost 4 bases and the J segment 1 base; nucleotides outside the gene matches: 6. CDR3 length: 17 amino acids. This CDR3 is CAISAPAGGQNTGELFF. The CDR3, as DNA: TGTGCCATCAGTGCGCCAGCGGGGGGGCAGAACACCGGGGAGCTGTTTTTT.

The chain recombines TRBV5-8 with TRBJ2-3; a possible D gene is TRBD2 (6 bases). Trimming shortened V by 6 bases and J by 3 bases, and 14 bases separated the two germline ends. This CDR3 spans 14 amino acids. Germline CDR1 SGHTS, CDR2 YDEGEE. For the CDR3, the DNA is TGTGCCAGCACCGTGGGGGGAACGACAGATACGCAGTATTTT. This translates into CASTVGGTTDTQYF.

The V and J genes are TRBV28 and TRBJ1-6, with D possibly TRBD1 on 6 matching bases. This CDR3 has 14 amino acids. Trimming left V 5 bases short and J 7 bases short, with 12 bases between. Germline CDR1 is MDHEN and CDR2 is SYDVKM. CDR3 in amino acids: CASSLRGGNSPLHF. For the CDR3, the DNA is TGTGCCAGCAGTCTCAGGGGTGGGAATTCACCCCTCCACTTT.

The chain couples TRBV2 to TRBJ1-6; D perhaps matches TRBD1 (6 bases). Trimming stripped 3 bases from V and 5 bases from J, with 8 bases between. Germline assignment: CDR1 SNHLY and CDR2 FYNNEI. The CDR3 runs to 14 residues. The CDR3 loop reads CASSDRGDNSPLHF. For the CDR3, the DNA is TGTGCCAGCAGTGACAGGGGTGATAATTCACCCCTCCACTTT. The variable domain in full, completed from reference TRBV2 and TRBJ1-6, reads EPEVTQTPSHQVTQMGQEVILRCVPISNHLYFYWYRQILGQKVEFLVSFYNNEISEKSEIFDDQFSVERPDGSNFTLKIRSTKLEDSAMYFCASSDRGDNSPLHFGNGTRLTVT.

V usage is TRBV6-6 and J usage is TRBJ1-1, with D possibly matching TRBD1 (6 bases). Between the trimmed V and J ends, which lost 6 bases and 0 bases, there was a span of 11 bases. The CDR3 is 14 amino acids. From germline, CDR1 is MNHNY and CDR2 SVGAGI (reference sequence). The CDR3 loop reads CASSLGQLNTEAFF. CDR3 coding DNA: TGTGCCAGCAGCCTAGGACAGCTGAACACTGAAGCTTTCTTT.

The rearrangement joins TRBV6-1 to TRBJ1-3, with TRBD1 matching 10 bases. After removal of 1 base from V and 3 bases from J, the junction contained 0 bases not matched to a gene. Germline lookup yields CDR1 MNHNS and CDR2 SASEGT. The CDR3 runs 15 residues. The CDR3 region has the DNA TGTGCCAGCAGTGAAGGGACAGGGGGTGGAAACACCATATATTTT. Translating gives CASSEGTGGGNTIYF.

V and J are TRBV5-4 and TRBJ1-6; 7 bases are shared with TRBD1. Germline V CDR1 and CDR2: SGHNT, YYREEE (reference sequence). The V gene end was trimmed by 10 bases and the J gene end by 10 bases; junction bases not matched to a gene: 11. This CDR3 comprises 13 residues. In nucleotides, the CDR3 is TGTGCCGCCGGTCCAGGGGGTTGGTCACCCCTCCACTTT. This encodes CAAGPGGWSPLHF.

The chain is built from TRBV10-2 and TRBJ2-3; D is perhaps TRBD2 (5 bases). Germline V gene sequence: CDR1 WSHSY, CDR2 SAAADI. This CDR3 region has 15 residues. V was pared by 6 bases and J by 14 bases, with 27 bases between. CDR3 in amino acids: CASSAVKLEGSLWYF. CDR3 in DNA: TGCGCCAGCAGCGCAGTGAAACTAGAAGGAAGTCTTTGGTATTTT.

The chain is built from TRBV27 and TRBJ2-7; 12 nucleotides line up with TRBD1. Trimming took 5 bases from V and 4 from J; bases not matched to a gene: 6. The CDR3 length is 15 residues. Germline CDR1 is MNHEY and CDR2 is SMNVEV (reference sequence). The CDR3 sequence is CASSPGTGGGYEQYF. The CDR3 DNA is TGTGCCAGCAGTCCCGGGACAGGGGGCGGGTACGAGCAGTACTTC.

The chain combines TRBV19 with TRBJ1-2, with TRBD1 matching over 8 bases. The CDR3 is 12 amino acids. Unmatched junction bases numbered 0, after V lost 6 bases and J lost 3 bases. Germline V lookup: CDR1 LNHDA, CDR2 SQIVND (reference sequence). The CDR3, as DNA: TGTGCCAGTAGGGACAGGGACTATGGCTACACCTTC. It translates to CASRDRDYGYTF.

The chain employs TRBV19 and TRBJ1-3; 8 bases agree with TRBD1. The germline V gene has CDR1 LNHDA and CDR2 SQIVND (reference sequence). CDR3 length equals 13 residues. Trimming cost V 10 bases and J 4 bases; bases outside gene matches: 6. DNA for the CDR3: TGTGCCATCGGACAGGGAGGCGGAAACACCATATATTTT. This codes for CAIGQGGGNTIYF. The whole variable domain, remainder taken from reference TRBV19 and TRBJ1-3, is DGGITQSPKYLFRKEGQNVTLSCEQNLNHDAMYWYRQDPGQGLRLIYYSQIVNDFQKGDIAEGYSVSREKKESFPLTVTSAQKNPTAFYLCAIGQGGGNTIYFGEGSWLTVV.

The chain couples TRBV9 to TRBJ2-5, with D tentatively TRBD2 (6 bases). The CDR3 contains 14 residues. In germline, CDR1 is SGDLS, CDR2 YYNGEE. The V gene lost 5 bases and the J gene lost 2 bases, with 13 bases spanning the gap. This CDR3 is CASRPPGTQETQYF. The CDR3, as DNA: TGTGCCAGCAGGCCCCCCGGGACTCAAGAGACCCAGTACTTC.

The chain employs TRBV5-4 and TRBJ1-2; TRBD1 matches 7 bases. The CDR3 is 14 amino acids. Germline V CDR1 and CDR2: SGHNT, YYREEE (reference sequence). V shed 4 bases, J shed 4 bases, and the junction held 7 bases outside the gene matches. DNA of the CDR3: TGTGCCAGCAGCCGCGGACAGGCGGCCTATGGCTACACCTTC. Its protein product is CASSRGQAAYGYTF.

V and J are TRBV9 and TRBJ2-7; the match to TRBD2 covers 7 bases. The junction had 9 bases not matched to a gene; V was cut back by 0 bases and J by 3 bases. The CDR3 contains 16 residues. CDR1 is SGDLS and CDR2 is YYNGEE in the germline V gene. The CDR3 protein is CASSVGLGGMGYEQYF. DNA of the CDR3: TGTGCCAGCAGCGTAGGGCTGGGAGGGATGGGCTACGAGCAGTACTTC.

The CDR3 nucleotides read TGTGCCAGCAGTTACTCCGGGGGGGCCGGGACCGGGGAGCTGTTTTTT. Amino acids: CASSYSGGAGTGELFF. The V gene is TRBV6-5, the J gene TRBJ2-2; 8 bases are shared with TRBD2. The CDR3 sequence is 16 residues long. J was trimmed by 5 bases and V by 0 bases; bases with no gene match: 5. The germline V gene has CDR1 MNHEY and CDR2 SVGAGI.

The V and J genes are TRBV6-5 and TRBJ2-7, with 10 bases matching TRBD2. Germline CDR1 MNHEY, CDR2 SVGAGI. This CDR3 has 15 amino acids. V trimming: 2 bases; J trimming: 2 bases; junction bases outside the gene matches: 3. CDR3 DNA: TGTGCCAGCAGTTACAGCCTAGCGGGGGCCTACGAGCAGTACTTC. Translating it yields CASSYSLAGAYEQYF.

The gene calls are TRBV9 and TRBJ1-1, with 7 bases aligning to TRBD1. The CDR3 loop spans 13 amino acids. CDR1 SGDLS and CDR2 YYNGEE come from the germline V gene. The V gene end was trimmed by 0 bases and the J gene end by 4 bases; junction bases not matched to a gene: 0. This chain's CDR3 is CASSVEGATEAFF. DNA for the CDR3: TGTGCCAGCAGCGTAGAGGGGGCCACTGAAGCTTTCTTT.

The gene calls are TRBV29-1 and TRBJ2-5; 8 nucleotides match TRBD1. V shed 5 bases and J 10 bases; nucleotides not matched to a gene: 3. CDR3 size: 10 residues. Germline-derived CDR1 and CDR2 are SQVTM and ANQGSEA. The DNA for the CDR3 is TGCAGCGTTTCACAGGGGGACCAGTACTTC. This sequence encodes CSVSQGDQYF.

This clone was seen once. The CDR3 loop reads CASSLRGDHNEQFF. The DNA of the CDR3 is TGTGCCAGCAGTTTACGGGGGGACCACAATGAGCAGTTCTTC. V gene TRBV27 combines with J gene TRBJ2-1; 7 bases match TRBD2. Germline assignment: CDR1 MNHEY and CDR2 SMNVEV (reference sequence). Trimming cost V 2 bases and J 5 bases; bases outside gene matches: 3. CDR3 length: 14 amino acids.

The chain uses TRBV4-3 and TRBJ2-5; 8 bases map to TRBD2. The CDR3 runs to 15 residues. V shed 0 bases and J 3 bases; nucleotides not matched to a gene: 3. The germline gives CDR1 LGHNA, CDR2 YSLEER. CDR3 DNA: TGCGCCAGCAGCCAAGACCGGGGGGGGGAAGAGACCCAGTACTTC. This sequence encodes CASSQDRGGEETQYF.